This T cell receptor (beta chain) was profiled in a study of T cell responses to AZD1222 COVID-19 vaccine. This CDR3 comprises 12 residues. V was clipped by 8 bases and J by 7 bases, with 15 bases between them. Germline CDR1 SNHLY, CDR2 FYNNEI. Profiling relied on immunoSEQ multiplex PCR, and the TCRdb table lists in-frame clones only, not all of them. The sample has just over 60,000 clones, about 70% seen once; the top ten hold over 13%. With respect to this clone: The antigen is not known.

Study-wide results and caveats: Spike-specific TCR repertoires showed rising breadth and depth after two AZD1222 doses. Of the AZD1222 recipients, only five to seven were seropositive at baseline.

V is TRBV2 and J is TRBJ2-7; weak D call: TRBD2 (6 bases). This sequence originates from an adult in good health. The sequenced sample was peripheral blood, obtained on day 0 of AZD1222 vaccination. Written as DNA, the CDR3 is TGTGCCAGCGGCCGGGACTCCTTGGAGCAGTACTTC. It encodes CASGRDSLEQYF.